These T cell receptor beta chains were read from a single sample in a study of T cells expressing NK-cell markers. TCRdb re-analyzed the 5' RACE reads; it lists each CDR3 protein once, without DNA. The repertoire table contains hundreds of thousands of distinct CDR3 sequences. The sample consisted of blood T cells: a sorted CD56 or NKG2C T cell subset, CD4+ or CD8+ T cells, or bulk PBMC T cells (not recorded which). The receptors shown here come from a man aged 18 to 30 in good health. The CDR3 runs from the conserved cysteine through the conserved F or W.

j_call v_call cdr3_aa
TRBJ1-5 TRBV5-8 CAGTQVGDSNQPQHF
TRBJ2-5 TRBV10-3 CAITSSSGGGRETQYF
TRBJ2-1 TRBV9 CASSVRIGGDEQFF
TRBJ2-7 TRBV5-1 CASSFDRGGLGAYEQYF
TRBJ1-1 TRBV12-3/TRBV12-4 CASSLGPTRRTEAFF
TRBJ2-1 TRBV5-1 CASSPPLASLDNEQFF
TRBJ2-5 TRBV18 CASSPPTGLQETQYF
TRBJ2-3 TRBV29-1 CSVEPTSSGADTQYF
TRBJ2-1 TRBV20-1 CSARYRGNEQFF
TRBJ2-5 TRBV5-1 CASSRTSGRGGEETQYF
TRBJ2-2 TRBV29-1 CSVEEGLAENTGELFF
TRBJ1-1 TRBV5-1 CASSIGWAGTEAFF
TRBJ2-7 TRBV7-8 CASSFGRTSGRASYEQYF
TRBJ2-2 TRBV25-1 CASTEAGGRDNTGELFF
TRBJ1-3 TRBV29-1 CSATWSASGNTIYF
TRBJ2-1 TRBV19 CASSPFNLAVYNEQFF
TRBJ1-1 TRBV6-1 CASTPFVGGTMNTEAFF
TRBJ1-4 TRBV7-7 CASSPGFLADASLEKLFF
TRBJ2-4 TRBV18 CASSPPDYRIGKNIQYF
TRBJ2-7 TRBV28 CASSLNRGRASEQYF
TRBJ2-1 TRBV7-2 CASSLQGIQFF
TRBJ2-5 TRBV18 CASSPSTSGKETQYF
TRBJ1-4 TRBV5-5 CASSGDRGDEKLFF
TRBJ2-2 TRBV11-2 CASRYTSTGELFF
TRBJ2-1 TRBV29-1 CSVGSSGYNEQFF
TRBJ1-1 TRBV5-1 CASSLDWTLGNTEAFF
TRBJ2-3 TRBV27 CASSLPETQYF
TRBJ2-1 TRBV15 CATGGNNEQFF
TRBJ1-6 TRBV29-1 CSARGPNSPLHF
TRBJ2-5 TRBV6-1 CASSEFEGVWETQYF
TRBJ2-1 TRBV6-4 CASTPTSGSWNEQFF
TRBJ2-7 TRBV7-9 CASSSNPGTSGTYEQYF
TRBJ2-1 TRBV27 CASSLSGHQYNEQFF